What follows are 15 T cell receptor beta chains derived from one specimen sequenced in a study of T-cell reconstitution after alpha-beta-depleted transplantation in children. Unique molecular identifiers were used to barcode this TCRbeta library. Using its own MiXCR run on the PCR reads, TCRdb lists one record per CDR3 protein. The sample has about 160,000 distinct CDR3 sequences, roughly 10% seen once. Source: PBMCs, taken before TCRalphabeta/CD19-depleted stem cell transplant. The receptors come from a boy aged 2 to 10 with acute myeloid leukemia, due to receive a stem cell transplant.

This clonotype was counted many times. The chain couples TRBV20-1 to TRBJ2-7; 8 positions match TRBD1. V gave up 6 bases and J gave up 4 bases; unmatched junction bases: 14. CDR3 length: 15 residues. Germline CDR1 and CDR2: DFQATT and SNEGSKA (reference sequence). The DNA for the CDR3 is TGCAGTGCAAATATCGTGGCAGGGGGCAAGTACGAGCAGTACTTC. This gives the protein CSANIVAGGKYEQYF.

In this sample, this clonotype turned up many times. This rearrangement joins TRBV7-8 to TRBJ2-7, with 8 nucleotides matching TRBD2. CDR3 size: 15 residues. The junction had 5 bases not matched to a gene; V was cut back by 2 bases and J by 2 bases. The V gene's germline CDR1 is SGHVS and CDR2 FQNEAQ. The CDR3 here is CASSLLGTRTYEQYF. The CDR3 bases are TGTGCCAGCAGCTTATTAGGGACTAGAACCTACGAGCAGTACTTC.

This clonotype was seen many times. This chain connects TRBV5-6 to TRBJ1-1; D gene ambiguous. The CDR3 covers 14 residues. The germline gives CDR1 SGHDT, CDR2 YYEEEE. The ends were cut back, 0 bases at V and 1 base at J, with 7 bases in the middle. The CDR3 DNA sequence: TGTGCCAGCAGCTTGGATGGCTCGAACACTGAAGCTTTCTTT. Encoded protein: CASSLDGSNTEAFF.

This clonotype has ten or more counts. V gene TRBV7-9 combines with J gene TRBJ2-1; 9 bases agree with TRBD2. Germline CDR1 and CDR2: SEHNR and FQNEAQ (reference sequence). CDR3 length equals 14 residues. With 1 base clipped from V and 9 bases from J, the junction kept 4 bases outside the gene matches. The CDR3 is CASSLVTTSGEQFF. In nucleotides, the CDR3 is TGTGCCAGCAGCTTAGTTACGACTAGCGGTGAGCAGTTCTTC.

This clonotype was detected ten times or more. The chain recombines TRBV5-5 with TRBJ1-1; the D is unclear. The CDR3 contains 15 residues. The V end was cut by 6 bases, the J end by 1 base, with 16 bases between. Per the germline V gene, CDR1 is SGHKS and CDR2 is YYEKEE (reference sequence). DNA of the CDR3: TGTGCCAGCAAATCAAAAGATCTGGGGAACACTGAAGCTTTCTTT. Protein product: CASKSKDLGNTEAFF.

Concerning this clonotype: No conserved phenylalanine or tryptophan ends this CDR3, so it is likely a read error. Here the CDR3 reads CASSQPGQNKEQFL. The CDR3 coding sequence is TGTGCCAGCAGTCAACCGGGACAGAACAAAGAGCAGTTCTTA. The V and J genes are TRBV3-1 and TRBJ2-1; 7 positions agree with TRBD1. This CDR3 is 14 amino acids long. Per germline, CDR1 LGHDT and CDR2 YNNKEL (reference sequence).

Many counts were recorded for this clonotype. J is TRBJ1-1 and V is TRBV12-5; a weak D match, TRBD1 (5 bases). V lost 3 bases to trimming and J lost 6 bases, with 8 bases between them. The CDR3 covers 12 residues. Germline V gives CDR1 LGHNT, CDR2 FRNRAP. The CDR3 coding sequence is TGTGCTAGTGGTTTATCGGGGGCTGAAGCTTTCTTT. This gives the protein CASGLSGAEAFF.

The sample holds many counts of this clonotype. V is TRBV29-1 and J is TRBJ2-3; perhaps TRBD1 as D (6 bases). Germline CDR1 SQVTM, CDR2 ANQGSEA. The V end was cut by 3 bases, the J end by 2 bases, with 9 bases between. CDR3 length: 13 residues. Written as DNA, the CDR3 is TGCAGCGTTGAGGGGACAATCACAGATACGCAGTATTTT. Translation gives CSVEGTITDTQYF.

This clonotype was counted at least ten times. Written as DNA, the CDR3 is TGTGCCAGCAGCTTGGCCGGAGGGAGGTCAGTAGATACGCAGTATTTT. Encoded protein: CASSLAGGRSVDTQYF. J is TRBJ2-3 and V is TRBV5-4; TRBD2 might be the D (6 bases). Germline assignment: CDR1 SGHNT and CDR2 YYREEE (reference sequence). There are 16 residues in the CDR3. The V gene lost 0 bases and the J gene lost 5 bases, with 16 bases spanning the gap.

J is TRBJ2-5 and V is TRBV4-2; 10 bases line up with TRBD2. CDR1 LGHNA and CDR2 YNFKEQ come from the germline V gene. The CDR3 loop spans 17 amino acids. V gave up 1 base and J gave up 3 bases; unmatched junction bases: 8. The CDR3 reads CASSQAGLAGAEETQYF. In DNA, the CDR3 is TGTGCCAGCAGCCAAGCGGGCCTAGCGGGGGCTGAAGAGACCCAGTACTTC.

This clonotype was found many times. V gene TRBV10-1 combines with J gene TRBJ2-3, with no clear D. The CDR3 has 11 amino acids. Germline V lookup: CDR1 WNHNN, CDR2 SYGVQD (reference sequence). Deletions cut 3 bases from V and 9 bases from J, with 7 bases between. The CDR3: CASSDQVTQYF. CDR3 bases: TGCGCCAGCAGTGACCAAGTCACGCAGTATTTT.

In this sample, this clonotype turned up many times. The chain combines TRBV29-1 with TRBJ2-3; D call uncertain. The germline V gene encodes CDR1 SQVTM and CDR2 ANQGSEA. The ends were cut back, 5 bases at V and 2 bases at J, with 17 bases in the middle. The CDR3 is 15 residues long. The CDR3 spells CSVLAPRPSTDTQYF. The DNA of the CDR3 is TGCAGCGTTTTGGCACCTAGACCTTCCACAGATACGCAGTATTTT.

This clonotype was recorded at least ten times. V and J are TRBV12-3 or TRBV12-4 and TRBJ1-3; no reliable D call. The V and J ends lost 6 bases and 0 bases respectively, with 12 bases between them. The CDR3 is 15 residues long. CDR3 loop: CASRTALSSGNTIYF. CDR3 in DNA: TGTGCCAGCAGGACTGCGTTGAGCTCTGGAAACACCATATATTTT.

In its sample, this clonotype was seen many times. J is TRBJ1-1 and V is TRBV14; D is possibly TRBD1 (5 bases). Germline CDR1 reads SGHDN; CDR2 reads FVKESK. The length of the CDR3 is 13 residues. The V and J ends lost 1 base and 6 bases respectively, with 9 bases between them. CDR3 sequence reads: CASSQVQAAEAFF. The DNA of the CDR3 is TGTGCCAGCAGCCAAGTACAGGCCGCTGAAGCTTTCTTT.

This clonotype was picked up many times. The CDR3 here is CASSLTSLRTDTQYF. As DNA, the CDR3 is TGTGCCAGCAGCCTCACAAGTCTTCGCACAGATACGCAGTATTTT. The chain has TRBV11-2 and TRBJ2-3, with D hard to call. This CDR3 is built from 15 residues. V was trimmed by 5 bases and J by 1 base, leaving 13 bases between them. Germline assignment: CDR1 SGHAT and CDR2 FQNNGV.